The source of this T cell receptor (beta chain) is a study of shared T cell receptors in the human thymus. Germline V gene lookup returns CDR1 SGHNT and CDR2 YYREEE (reference sequence). There are 15 residues in the CDR3. After removal of 2 bases from V and 2 bases from J, the junction contained 4 bases not matched to a gene. Produced via immunoSEQ multiplex PCR; TCRdb's table is partial and in-frame only. The sample yields hundreds of thousands of clones, around nine tenths seen once. These records were also assigned to another study, of human thymus T cells. That paper notes: V and J genes seemed to be used with bias in thymic and blood repertoires.

The sample consisted of thymocytes. This TCR came from a boy younger than two with a congenital heart defect. The J gene is TRBJ1-3, the V gene TRBV5-4, with 7 bases that match TRBD1. CDR3 amino acids: CASSFRGQTGNTIYF. CDR3 sequence (DNA): TGTGCCAGCAGCTTTAGGGGGCAGACTGGAAACACCATATATTTT.